This T cell receptor (beta chain) is drawn from a study of blood T cell repertoires in COVID-19. In the original processing: It was from reference gene primer amplification that nucleated cell counts were estimated. Assay used: immunoSEQ multiplex PCR; TCRdb lists only in-frame clones, some missing. That table is the source of V, J and clone size, and D and trimming were worked out from the DNA. This table holds 160,000 or so clones, over 75% found once. The length of the CDR3 is 14 residues. V lost 1 base, J lost 6 bases, and 12 bases lay in between. Germline V gene data show CDR1 as LNHDA and CDR2 as SQIVND (reference sequence). This clone appeared a few times. This study enrolled people aged about 18 to 100 from roughly 22 US geographic areas. Researchers sorted participants into cohorts using their self-reported clinical history.

This clonotype was sampled from a human donor with acute COVID-19. The donor label of this sample is uncertain. The source material was PBMCs or T cells enriched from blood (not recorded which). J is TRBJ1-1 and V is TRBV19; no definite D call. CDR3 sequence reads: CASSIGSRVAEAFF. The CDR3 region has the DNA TGTGCCAGTAGTATAGGAAGCCGGGTTGCTGAAGCTTTCTTT.